This TCR beta chain was sequenced in a study of shared clonotypes between healthy human individuals. The sorted-subset replicate PCRs were given around 190 ng DNA, which is 30,000 or so T cell genomes. Only in-frame clones appear in the TCRdb table, and some are missing; sequencing was by immunoSEQ multiplex PCR. The profile shows fewer than 150,000 clones, around 73% of them singletons. This clone was seen just once. What it binds is unknown. The V gene's germline CDR1 is MDHEN and CDR2 SYDVKM. V was cut by 4 bases and J by 0 bases, with 19 bases left in between. The CDR3 has 18 amino acids. The study, taken as a whole, reports: Generally, estimated richness proved larger in naive subsets than it did in memory subsets.

This clonotype was sampled from a woman in her twenties or thirties in good health. The rearrangement links TRBV28 to TRBJ2-1; tentative D call: TRBD2 (6 bases). The sample consisted of memory CD8+ T cells sorted from blood. The subset denotes: CD45RO+ cells pooled with CCR7-negative TemRA cells. CDR3 bases: TGTGCCAGCAGTTCCCCGGGACTCCACCTTAGCTCCTACAATGAGCAGTTCTTC. This codes for CASSSPGLHLSSYNEQFF. Combining the CDR3 with reference TRBV28 and TRBJ2-1 gives the whole variable domain DVKVTQSSRYLVKRTGEKVFLECVQDMDHENMFWYRQDPGLGLRLIYFSYDVKMKEKGDIPEGYSVSREKKERFSLILESASTNQTSMYLCASSSPGLHLSSYNEQFFGPGTRLTVL.